This is a list of T cell receptor beta chains from one sample in a study of identical twins. A single record per CDR3 protein comes from TCRdb applying MiXCR to the 5' RACE reads. The table has approximately 1.8 million distinct CDR3 sequences, about 31% seen once. Sequenced material: cord blood. The origin of the receptors is a newborn girl in good health. Both conserved end residues are part of each CDR3. The D gene is left open where the match is weak. Size values are once, few and many counts, or a class for expanded clones, and some rows have none.

D	V	size	length	J	CDR3	DNA
NA	TRBV5-1	many	12	TRBJ2-1	CASSLVPNEQFF	TGCGCCAGCAGCTTGGTTCCCAATGAGCAGTTCTTC
NA	TRBV4-2	many	16	TRBJ2-5	CASSQEERGPQETQYF	TGTGCCAGCAGCCAAGAGGAACGGGGCCCACAAGAGACCCAGTACTTC
NA	TRBV3-1	NA	16	TRBJ1-3	CASSQAWTFSGNTIYF	TGTGCCAGCAGCCAAGCTTGGACCTTCTCTGGAAACACCATATATTTT
TRBD2	TRBV20-1	NA	16	TRBJ2-1	CSASEREGLSYNEQFF	TGCAGTGCTAGCGAGCGGGAGGGCCTTTCCTACAATGAGCAGTTCTTC
NA	TRBV12-3/TRBV12-4	few	18	TRBJ1-4	CASSPSYRGPTYREKLFF	TGTGCCAGCAGTCCTAGTTACAGAGGACCTACCTACCGGGAAAAACTGTTTTTT
TRBD1	TRBV7-8	NA	16	TRBJ1-5	CASSARDRVSNQPQHF	TGTGCCAGCAGCGCCCGGGACAGGGTGAGCAATCAGCCCCAGCATTTT
TRBD1	TRBV7-9	NA	16	TRBJ2-7	CASSPPPRTGYNEQYF	TGTGCCAGCAGCCCACCTCCTCGGACAGGGTACAATGAGCAGTACTTC
TRBD1	TRBV2	many	17	TRBJ2-7	CASSSGTGGLVPYEQYF	TGTGCCAGCAGTTCCGGGACAGGAGGTCTCGTTCCCTACGAGCAGTACTTC
NA	TRBV12-3/TRBV12-4	few	16	TRBJ2-1	CASRTIGPRPYNEQFF	TGTGCCAGCAGAACAATCGGACCCAGGCCATACAATGAGCAGTTCTTC
NA	TRBV30	NA	13	TRBJ1-5	CAWSIREDQPQHF	TGTGCCTGGAGTATCCGGGAGGATCAGCCCCAGCATTTT
NA	TRBV2	NA	15	TRBJ2-1	CASSAMTRSYNEQFF	TGTGCCAGCAGTGCGATGACAAGGTCCTACAATGAGCAGTTCTTC
NA	TRBV10-3	few	14	TRBJ2-7	CAISRDKSSYEQYF	TGTGCCATCAGCCGGGACAAGAGCTCCTACGAGCAGTACTTC
TRBD2	TRBV29-1	NA	14	TRBJ2-5	CSVEVQRGGREQYF	TGCAGCGTTGAAGTCCAGCGGGGGGGCCGTGAGCAGTACTTC
TRBD1	TRBV6-5	few	19	TRBJ2-7	CASSYSPRLGQGRVYEQYF	TGTGCCAGCAGTTACTCACCGAGACTTGGACAGGGGCGCGTCTACGAGCAGTACTTC
NA	TRBV5-1	NA	12	TRBJ2-3	CASSLGYDTQYF	TGCGCCAGCAGCTTGGGTTACGATACGCAGTATTTT